This T cell receptor beta chain was captured by sequencing in a study of regulatory T cells in long-lasting Graves disease. Trimming removed 1 base from V and 1 base from J, with 8 bases in between. Germline loops: CDR1 LGHDT, CDR2 YNNKEL (reference sequence). CDR3 length equals 15 residues. The study's findings and limits: There were preferences for TRBV28, TRBJ1-2 and TRBJ2-5 in persistent disease. Possibly, accuracy suffered from the small sample size.

With iRepertoire HTBI primers and Arm-PCR of CDR3 regions, TCR beta libraries were built. TCRdb used MiXCR to reprocess the multiplex PCR reads, holding one entry per CDR3 protein. The table records roughly 700,000 distinct CDR3 sequences, approximately 31% of them present only once. Details on this clonotype: Its target is not known.

This sample's time point: persistent/refractory GD, antithyroid drugs over 5 years with positive TRAb. From RNA extracted from PBMCs, the TCR library was made. The specimen was peripheral blood mononuclear cells (PBMCs), collected when the disease was refractory, from a patient treated with antithyroid drugs. The sequence was collected from a female donor with Graves disease. The rearrangement links TRBV3-1 to TRBJ1-5; D gene ambiguous. CDR3 in amino acids: CASSQGVWSNQPQHF. The CDR3 DNA is TGTGCCAGCAGCCAAGGGGTGTGGAGCAATCAGCCCCAGCATTTT.